The 24 T cell receptor beta chains below all came from one sample that was sequenced in a study of beta chain features in type 1 diabetes. What was sequenced were expressed TCRB transcripts, since all of the isolated RNA had been reverse transcribed. Assay: immunoSEQ multiplex PCR; the TCRdb copy retains only in-frame clones and omits some. The sample shows some 270,000 clones, roughly 8% of them seen only once. Sequencing was done on a sample of central memory CD4+ T cells from blood. These receptors were collected from a woman aged 18-29 years in good health.

V usage is TRBV5-1 and J usage is TRBJ1-3, with TRBD1 identical over 7 bases. Germline V lookup: CDR1 SGHRS, CDR2 YFSETQ. The CDR3 is made up of 16 amino acids. V shed 4 bases and J 0 bases; nucleotides not matched to a gene: 7. CDR3 sequence: CASSADGTVSGNTIYF. The CDR3 DNA is TGCGCCAGCAGCGCAGACGGGACAGTCTCTGGAAACACCATATATTTT. The variable domain in full, completed from reference TRBV5-1 and TRBJ1-3, reads KAGVTQTPRYLIKTRGQQVTLSCSPISGHRSVSWYQQTPGQGLQFLFEYFSETQRNKGNFPGRFSGRQFSNSRSEMNVSTLELGDSALYLCASSADGTVSGNTIYFGEGSWLTVV.

The chain links TRBV11-3 to TRBJ2-1, with D possibly being TRBD1 or TRBD2 (5 bases each). This CDR3 is built from 14 residues. With 5 bases removed from V and 8 bases from J, the gap between germline ends came to 16 bases. Germline V gene sequence: CDR1 SGHNT, CDR2 YENEEA. CDR3 bases: TGTGCCAGCAGCCCAGCGGCAGGGCGCGATGAGCAGTTCTTC. It specifies CASSPAAGRDEQFF.

This clone was counted a few times. This chain joins TRBV7-9 and TRBJ1-2, with 7 positions matching TRBD1. Looked up from germline, CDR1 is SEHNR and CDR2 is FQNEAQ (reference sequence). V was pared by 3 bases and J by 4 bases, with 5 bases of the junction left unmatched. This CDR3 contains 14 residues. CDR3 amino acids: CASSFGQALYGYTF. In nucleotides, the CDR3 is TGTGCCAGCAGCTTTGGACAGGCCCTCTATGGCTACACCTTC.

This clone came up a few times. V gene TRBV14 combines with J gene TRBJ1-2; unclear D gene. This CDR3 spans 15 amino acids. Per the germline V gene, CDR1 is SGHDN and CDR2 is FVKESK. With 4 bases removed from V and 5 bases from J, the gap between germline ends came to 17 bases. DNA of the CDR3: TGTGCCAGCAGCCCTACCGCCCTCGGGAGTTATGGCTACACCTTC. Translation gives CASSPTALGSYGYTF.

The chain employs TRBV7-2 and TRBJ2-7; no definite D call. The V and J ends lost 2 bases and 1 base respectively, with 9 bases between them. Germline V gene lookup returns CDR1 SGHTA and CDR2 FQGNSA. This CDR3 spans 14 amino acids. CDR3 sequence: CASSLSAESYEQYV. The CDR3 DNA reads as TGTGCCAGCAGCTTATCCGCTGAATCCTACGAGCAGTACGTC.

This clone was counted a few times. The J gene is TRBJ1-5, the V gene TRBV5-6, with 9 positions matching TRBD1. V shed 6 bases, J shed 2 bases, and the junction held 3 bases outside the gene matches. From germline, CDR1 is SGHDT and CDR2 YYEEEE. The CDR3 is made up of 14 amino acids. In DNA, the CDR3 is TGTGCCAGCACAAGGACAGGGGGCAATCAGCCCCAGCATTTT. As protein: CASTRTGGNQPQHF. The entire variable domain, with the rest obtained from reference TRBV5-6 and TRBJ1-5, is as follows: DAGVTQSPTHLIKTRGQQVTLRCSPKSGHDTVSWYQQALGQGPQFIFQYYEEEERQRGNFPDRFSGHQFPNYSSELNVNALLLGDSALYLCASTRTGGNQPQHFGDGTRLSIL.

This clone occurred once. J is TRBJ1-1 and V is TRBV7-2; TRBD1 matches 11 bases. J lost 3 bases, V lost 3 bases, and 0 bases had no gene match. There are 14 residues in the CDR3. Germline values: CDR1 SGHTA, CDR2 FQGNSA. This chain's CDR3 is CASSLGQGDTEAFF. The CDR3 region has the DNA TGTGCCAGCAGCTTGGGACAGGGGGACACTGAAGCTTTCTTT.

The chain employs TRBV7-9 and TRBJ1-1; D remains ambiguous. V dropped 4 bases and J dropped 8 bases, with 8 bases sitting between them. CDR1 SEHNR and CDR2 FQNEAQ come from the germline V gene (reference sequence). The CDR3 consists of 11 residues. The CDR3 DNA reads as TGTGCCAGCAGCTCCCGACGGGAAGCTTTCTTT. Encoded protein: CASSSRREAFF.

This clone has only a few counts. The CDR3 spells CASSTGGADTQYF. The DNA of the CDR3 is TGTGCCAGCAGCACCGGGGGGGCAGATACGCAGTATTTT. The chain links TRBV7-9 to TRBJ2-3; 8 bases are a match to TRBD2. The germline V gene encodes CDR1 SEHNR and CDR2 FQNEAQ (reference sequence). J was trimmed by 4 bases and V by 5 bases; bases with no gene match: 2. The CDR3 contains 13 residues.

The chain has TRBV2 and TRBJ2-6, with D tentatively TRBD1 (5 bases). Germline-derived CDR1 and CDR2 are SNHLY and FYNNEI. V was shortened by 4 bases and J by 0 bases, with 25 bases between the two germline ends. The CDR3 is 21 amino acids. Written as DNA, the CDR3 is TGTGCCAGCAGTGTTTCGCCTCAGACAGCACCGCAATACTCTGGGGCCAACGTCCTGACTTTC. Amino acids: CASSVSPQTAPQYSGANVLTF.

The rearrangement joins TRBV7-2 to TRBJ2-7; 8 positions agree with TRBD2. V lost 3 bases and J lost 3; bases outside the gene matches: 10. Germline V gene sequence: CDR1 SGHTA, CDR2 FQGNSA. This CDR3 has 16 residues. The CDR3 coding sequence is TGTGCCAGCAGCTTCGCCTTTAGCGGGACTAACTACGAGCAGTACTTC. As protein: CASSFAFSGTNYEQYF.

This clone has only a few counts. The gene calls are TRBV7-4 and TRBJ2-7, with a possible D match to TRBD2 (5 bases). The CDR3 loop spans 14 amino acids. CDR1 and CDR2 from the germline V gene are SGHVT and SQSDAQ. V lost 5 bases and J 5 bases, leaving 16 bases between the germline ends. CDR3 region: CASSARPAVDEQYV. CDR3 nucleotides: TGTGCCAGCAGCGCAAGGCCAGCGGTCGACGAGCAGTACGTC.

The rearrangement uses TRBV9 and TRBJ1-4, with 7 bases that match TRBD1. The V gene's germline CDR1 is SGDLS and CDR2 YYNGEE. The CDR3 is made up of 16 amino acids. V lost 4 bases to trimming and J lost 7 bases; unmatched junction nucleotides: 13. CDR3 loop: CASSPRGGNDIEKLFF. CDR3 nucleotides: TGTGCCAGCAGCCCCAGGGGGGGGAATGATATTGAAAAACTGTTTTTT.

In nucleotides, the CDR3 is TGTGCCAGCAGCTTCTCCAGGGACTACGAGCAGTACTTC. Amino acid sequence: CASSFSRDYEQYF. This chain joins TRBV7-3 and TRBJ2-7, with a tentative D call TRBD1 (5 bases). CDR3 length equals 13 residues. Trimming stripped 3 bases from V and 3 bases from J, with 9 bases between. CDR1 and CDR2 from the germline V gene are SGHTA and FQGTGA.

This clone was observed a handful of times. The chain links TRBV30 to TRBJ1-4, with D perhaps TRBD1 (6 bases). V lost 2 bases and J lost 11, with 21 bases in between. The CDR3 is 15 residues long. Germline CDR1 GTSNPN, CDR2 SVGIG (reference sequence). CDR3 in DNA: TGTGCCTGGAGTCCCCGTGGGATCACCACAGGGAAACTGTTTTTT. Protein: CAWSPRGITTGKLFF.

This clone was seen only a few times. The chain uses TRBV18 and TRBJ2-1, with 8 positions matching TRBD2. Germline CDR1 and CDR2: KGHSH and LQKENI. The V and J ends lost 3 bases and 5 bases, in that order; junction bases with no gene match: 12. CDR3 size: 17 residues. The CDR3 coding sequence is TGTGCCAGCTCACCTTTCCGGCGGGAGGAAGAGGACAATGAGCAGTTCTTC. Amino acid sequence: CASSPFRREEEDNEQFF.

The chain has TRBV14 and TRBJ2-2, with TRBD1 matching over 8 bases. J gave up 4 bases and V 5 bases, and 27 bases lay outside the gene matches. CDR1 and CDR2 (germline): SGHDN, FVKESK. This CDR3 is 22 amino acids long. CDR3 DNA sequence: TGTGCCAGCAGCTCAAGGACAGGGCGGGCCAAAACTGCCTCGACCCGCACCGGGGAGCTGTTTTTT. Amino acid sequence: CASSSRTGRAKTASTRTGELFF. The variable domain in full, completed from reference TRBV14 and TRBJ2-2, reads EAGVTQFPSHSVIEKGQTVTLRCDPISGHDNLYWYRRVMGKEIKFLLHFVKESKQDESGMPNNRFLAERTGGTYSTLKVQPAELEDSGVYFCASSSRTGRAKTASTRTGELFFGEGSRLTVL.

V and J are TRBV18 and TRBJ2-3; either TRBD1 or TRBD2 may supply D (6 bases each). Germline V lookup: CDR1 KGHSH, CDR2 LQKENI. V was clipped by 6 bases and J by 5 bases, with 12 bases between them. The CDR3 covers 13 residues. The CDR3 DNA reads as TGTGCCAGCTCCCAAAGGGGGGAAGATACGCAGTATTTT. It codes for CASSQRGEDTQYF.

A single count supports this clone. The J gene is TRBJ1-2, the V gene TRBV7-2; 8 bases align to TRBD1. J gave up 14 bases and V 4 bases, and 6 bases lay outside the gene matches. Germline V gene sequence: CDR1 SGHTA, CDR2 FQGNSA. The CDR3 is 11 amino acids. CDR3 coding DNA: TGTGCCAGCAGCTGGACAGGGCAATGGACCTTC. Translating it yields CASSWTGQWTF.

This clone has a count of ten or more. The rearrangement uses TRBV10-3 and TRBJ1-4, with D perhaps TRBD1 (5 bases). V dropped 6 bases and J dropped 5 bases, with 10 bases sitting between them. The V gene's germline CDR1 is ENHRY and CDR2 SYGVKD. The CDR3 covers 13 residues. As DNA, the CDR3 is TGTGCCATCAGGGGGGGACTCAATGAAAAACTGTTTTTT. Translating it yields CAIRGGLNEKLFF.

Comment on this clone: The junction departs from the called germline gene at one end, perhaps through a read error. The chain links TRBV2 to TRBJ2-7; possible D gene TRBD2, 5 bases. From germline, CDR1 is SNHLY and CDR2 FYNNEI. The CDR3 consists of 14 residues. In DNA, the CDR3 is TGTGCCAGCATTGAAGACCTATTCGGAGGCGAGCAGTACTTC. Translated: CASIEDLFGGEQYF.

This chain connects TRBV30 to TRBJ2-5; 13 nucleotides line up with TRBD2. The germline gives CDR1 GTSNPN, CDR2 SVGIG (reference sequence). The CDR3 contains 16 residues. Unmatched junction bases numbered 6, after V lost 1 base and J lost 4 bases. CDR3 region: CAWSGGLAGVGETQYF. CDR3 coding DNA: TGTGCCTGGAGTGGTGGACTAGCGGGAGTGGGAGAGACCCAGTACTTC.

The sample holds a few counts of this clone. The junction differs from germline at one of its ends, possibly a read error. V and J are TRBV25-1 and TRBJ2-1, with TRBD1 identical over 8 bases. The CDR3 is 11 residues long. CDR1 is MGHDK and CDR2 is SYGVNS in the germline V gene. The CDR3: CPDRGQDEQFF. The CDR3 DNA reads TGCCCCGACAGGGGTCAGGATGAGCAGTTCTTC.

Many counts were recorded for this clone. This chain uses TRBV9 with TRBJ2-5; D is unresolved. The germline CDR1 and CDR2 sequences are SGDLS and YYNGEE. The CDR3 is 13 residues long. Trimming shortened V by 4 bases and J by 5 bases, and 12 bases separated the two germline ends. The CDR3 loop reads CASSYGRVETQYF. Here the CDR3 DNA reads TGTGCCAGCAGCTACGGTAGGGTGGAGACCCAGTACTTC.